Below, 8 T cell receptor beta chains from the same sample are listed, as sequenced in a study of metastatic and nonmetastatic thyroid tumors. Every patient underwent thyroid surgery untreated. TCRdb re-clonotyped the PCR reads through MiXCR. This sample has about 27,000 clones, with about 15% found just once. Sequencing used blood. The receptors here all came from a male donor with papillary thyroid cancer or a benign thyroid nodule (not recorded which). Some clones in this sample may be carry-over from other donors' samples.

This clone showed up many times. The CDR3 region is CASSFLGAGQILEQFF. CDR3 bases: TGCGCCAGCAGCTTTTTGGGAGCGGGACAGATTCTTGAGCAGTTCTTC. The chain recombines TRBV5-1 with TRBJ2-1, with D tentatively TRBD1 or TRBD2 (7 bases each). Germline V gene lookup returns CDR1 SGHRS and CDR2 YFSETQ. V lost 2 bases to trimming and J lost 9 bases, with 21 bases between them. The CDR3 runs 16 residues.

The chain combines TRBV9 with TRBJ2-3; the D is unclear. Germline V gene data show CDR1 as SGDLS and CDR2 as YYNGEE. The ends were cut back, 1 base at V and 0 bases at J, with 6 bases in the middle. There are 14 residues in the CDR3. The CDR3 loop is CASSVSASTDTQYF. As DNA, the CDR3 is TGTGCCAGCAGCGTAAGTGCTAGCACAGATACGCAGTATTTT.

In its sample, this clone was seen many times. A junction end diverges from the germline sequence, so it may reflect a read error. This rearrangement joins TRBV30 to TRBJ1-1, with D possibly TRBD1 on 5 matching bases. Germline loops: CDR1 GTSNPN, CDR2 SVGIG (reference sequence). The CDR3 contains 12 residues. CDR3 DNA: TGCGGGGCGATGAGAATGAACACTGAAGCTTTCTTT. This gives the protein CGAMRMNTEAFF.

There are many counts of this clone. The rearrangement joins TRBV19 to TRBJ2-7, with unresolved D. The V end lost 3 bases, the J end lost 7 bases, and 13 bases lay between the germline ends. Germline V gene data show CDR1 as LNHDA and CDR2 as SQIVND (reference sequence). The CDR3 is made up of 13 amino acids. CDR3 DNA sequence: TGTGCCAGTAGTATCTTGGTAGGGTGGGAGCAGTACTTC. This sequence encodes CASSILVGWEQYF.

This clone was seen repeatedly, ten times or more. The rearrangement uses TRBV20-1 and TRBJ2-7; 7 bases are shared with TRBD2. V lost 0 bases and J lost 1; bases outside the gene matches: 6. Germline CDR1 reads DFQATT; CDR2 reads SNEGSKA (reference sequence). CDR3 length: 15 amino acids. In DNA form, the CDR3 reads TGCAGTGCTAGAGACTGGAGGGAGGGATCCTACGAGCAGTACTTC. Its translation: CSARDWREGSYEQYF.

This clone was seen repeatedly, ten times or more. Other DNA variants within this sample encode the same CDR3. The chain is built from TRBV4-2 and TRBJ2-3; 12 bases are shared with TRBD2. V lost 4 bases to trimming and J lost 2 bases; unmatched junction nucleotides: 4. The CDR3 is 16 residues long. Germline CDR1 and CDR2: LGHNA and YNFKEQ. CDR3 protein: CASSPLAGGATDTQYF. Here the CDR3 DNA reads TGTGCCAGCAGCCCGCTAGCGGGGGGGGCCACAGATACGCAGTATTTT.

Many counts were recorded for this clone. The rearrangement uses TRBV18 and TRBJ2-1; D tentatively reads TRBD1 or TRBD2 (5 bases each). Trimming left V 3 bases short and J 15 bases short, with 15 bases between. The CDR3 spans 12 residues. Per germline, CDR1 KGHSH and CDR2 LQKENI. CDR3: CASSPGTRLPFF. CDR3 nucleotides: TGTGCCAGCTCACCGGGGACCAGACTGCCGTTCTTC.

This clone was seen many times. The chain employs TRBV12-3 or TRBV12-4 and TRBJ2-1; 9 bases are a match to TRBD2. The CDR3 loop spans 12 amino acids. V lost 6 bases and J lost 15; bases outside the gene matches: 9. The CDR3 is CASRGGSGRWFF. The DNA for the CDR3 is TGTGCCAGCAGGGGGGGTAGCGGGAGATGGTTCTTC.